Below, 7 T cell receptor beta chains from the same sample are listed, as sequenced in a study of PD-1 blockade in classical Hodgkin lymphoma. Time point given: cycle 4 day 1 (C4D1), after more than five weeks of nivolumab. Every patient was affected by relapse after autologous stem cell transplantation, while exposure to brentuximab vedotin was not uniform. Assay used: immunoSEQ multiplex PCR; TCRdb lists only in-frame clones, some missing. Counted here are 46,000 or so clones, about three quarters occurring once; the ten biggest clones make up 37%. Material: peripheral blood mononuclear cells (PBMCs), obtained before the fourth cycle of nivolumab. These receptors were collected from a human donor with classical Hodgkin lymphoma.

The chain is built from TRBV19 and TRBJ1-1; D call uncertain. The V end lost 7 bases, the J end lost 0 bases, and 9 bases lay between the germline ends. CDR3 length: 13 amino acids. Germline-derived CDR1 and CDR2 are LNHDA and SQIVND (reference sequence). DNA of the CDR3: TGTGCCAGTACCCCAGAAGTGAACACTGAAGCTTTCTTT. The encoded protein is CASTPEVNTEAFF.

The CDR3 region is CASSTGDRSDEQYF. The DNA of the CDR3 is TGTGCCAGCAGTACCGGGGACAGATCCGATGAGCAGTACTTC. The chain joins TRBV6-6 to TRBJ2-7, with 7 bases fitting TRBD1. Per germline, CDR1 MNHNY and CDR2 SVGAGI (reference sequence). Trimming at V came to 5 bases and at J to 7 bases, leaving 11 bases not matched to a gene. The CDR3 runs 14 residues.

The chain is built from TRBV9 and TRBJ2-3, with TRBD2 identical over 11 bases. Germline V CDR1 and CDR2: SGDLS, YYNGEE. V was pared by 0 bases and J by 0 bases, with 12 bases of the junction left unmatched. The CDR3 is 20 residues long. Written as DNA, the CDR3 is TGTGCCAGCAGCGTAGAGCCCGAGACTAGCGGGGCTCTTAGCACAGATACGCAGTATTTT. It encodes CASSVEPETSGALSTDTQYF.

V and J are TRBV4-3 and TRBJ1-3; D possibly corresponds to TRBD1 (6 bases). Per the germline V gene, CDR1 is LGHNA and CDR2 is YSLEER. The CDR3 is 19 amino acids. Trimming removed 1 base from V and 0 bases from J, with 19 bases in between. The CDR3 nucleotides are TGCGCCAGCAGCCAAGTATTGACCAGGGGATTAGACTCTGGAAACACCATATATTTT. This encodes CASSQVLTRGLDSGNTIYF.

CDR3 sequence: CASSLGSGGSNQPQHF. CDR3 DNA sequence: TGTGCCAGCAGTTTGGGGTCAGGGGGCTCCAATCAGCCCCAGCATTTT. This chain connects TRBV27 to TRBJ1-5; 8 positions match TRBD1. The trim removed 3 bases at V and 3 bases at J, leaving 7 bases unmatched. Germline lookup yields CDR1 MNHEY and CDR2 SMNVEV (reference sequence). The CDR3 length is 16 residues.

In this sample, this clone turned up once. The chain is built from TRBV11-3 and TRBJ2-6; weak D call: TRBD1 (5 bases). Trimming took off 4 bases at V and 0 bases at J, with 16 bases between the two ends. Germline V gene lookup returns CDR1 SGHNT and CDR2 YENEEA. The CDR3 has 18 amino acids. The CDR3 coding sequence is TGTGCCAGCAGCTCTTTTGTCGCAGGGTTCTCTGGGGCCAACGTCCTGACTTTC. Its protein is CASSSFVAGFSGANVLTF.

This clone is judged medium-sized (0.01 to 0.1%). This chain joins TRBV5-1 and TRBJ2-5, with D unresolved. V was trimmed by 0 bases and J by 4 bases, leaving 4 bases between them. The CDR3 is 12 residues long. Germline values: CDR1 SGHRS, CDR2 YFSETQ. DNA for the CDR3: TGCGCCAGCAGCTTGGCCCCAGAGACCCAGTACTTC. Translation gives CASSLAPETQYF.